Listed below are T cell receptor beta chains from one sample, sequenced in a study of blood T cell repertoires in COVID-19. Data came from immunoSEQ multiplex PCR; TCRdb stores just in-frame clones and leaves some out. This table holds 150,000 to 250,000 clones, approximately 80% found once. Sequencing was done on a sample of PBMCs or T cells enriched from blood (not recorded which). These receptor sequences come from a man in his forties who had recovered from COVID-19. The CDR3 runs from the conserved cysteine through the conserved F or W. A D gene is named only where the DNA matches it firmly. For some rows the clone size is stated as once, few or many, or as a class when expanded; others skip it.

clone_size	d_call	v_call	j_call	cdr3_nt	cdr3_aa
.	.	TRBV19	TRBJ1-2	TGTGCCAGTAGTGCGATACAGATGAATAACTATGGCTACACCTTC	CASSAIQMNNYGYTF
once	TRBD2	TRBV19	TRBJ2-3	TGTGCCAGTCTACGGGGCGGGAGCTACACAGATACGCAGTATTTT	CASLRGGSYTDTQYF
.	.	TRBV30	TRBJ1-5	TGTGCCTGGAGTACCGGGACAAGTAGCAATCAGCCCCAGCATTTT	CAWSTGTSSNQPQHF
.	TRBD1	TRBV9	TRBJ2-3	TGTGCCAGCAGCCCCAGCGGGACAGGGACAGATACGCAGTATTTT	CASSPSGTGTDTQYF
.	.	TRBV7-8	TRBJ2-5	TGTGCCAGCAGCTTAAGGGGGACGCAAGAGACCCAGTACTTC	CASSLRGTQETQYF
.	.	TRBV7-9	TRBJ1-1	TGTGCCAGCAGCCAGGGCCCCACTGAAGCTTTCTTT	CASSQGPTEAFF
.	TRBD1	TRBV3-1/TRBV3-2	TRBJ1-2	TGTGCCAGCAGCCATCTTGGACAGGAGAACTATGGCTACACCTTC	CASSHLGQENYGYTF
.	.	TRBV6-1	TRBJ1-2	TGTGCCAGCAGTGAACCCTGGACGGACAATCCCTTC	CASSEPWTDNPF
.	TRBD2	TRBV27	TRBJ2-2	TGTGCCAGCAGTATCCTAGCGGGAGGGCCCTCCGGGGAGCTGTTTTTT	CASSILAGGPSGELFF
once	.	TRBV28	TRBJ2-7	TGTGCCAGCAGGGACCTACAGGGTTCCTACGAGCAGTACTTC	CASRDLQGSYEQYF
.	.	TRBV9	TRBJ2-3	TGTGCCAGCAGCGTAGAACAGGGTGGCACAGATACGCAGTATTTT	CASSVEQGGTDTQYF
few	.	TRBV6-5	TRBJ1-5	TGTGCCGCCGCGGGCGGGCTGGGGAGCAATCAGCCCCAGCATTTT	CAAAGGLGSNQPQHF
.	TRBD2	TRBV5-4	TRBJ2-1	TGTGCCAGCAGCTTGGGTAGCGGGTATATGTATGAGCAGTTCTTC	CASSLGSGYMYEQFF
.	TRBD1	TRBV5-8	TRBJ1-3	TGTGCCAGCAGCTGGACAGGGGTCTCTGGAAACACCATATATTTT	CASSWTGVSGNTIYF
few	TRBD1	TRBV7-9	TRBJ1-2	TGTGCCAGCAGCGGGGGACAGGGGCCGCGAGACTATGGCTACACCTTC	CASSGGQGPRDYGYTF
.	TRBD2	TRBV5-1	TRBJ2-1	TGCGCCAGCAGCCCCTCGGCGGGGGGGAGCTCCTACAATGAGCAGTTCTTC	CASSPSAGGSSYNEQFF
.	TRBD1	TRBV29-1	TRBJ1-2	TGCAGCGTTGAAGGGACAGGGATTGTTGGCTACACCTTC	CSVEGTGIVGYTF
once	.	TRBV5-1	TRBJ2-1	TGCGCCAGCAGCTTTAGAGGACTCTCAATGGCGTACAATGAGCAGTTCTTC	CASSFRGLSMAYNEQFF
.	.	TRBV10-1	TRBJ1-2	TGCGCCAGCAGTGACGGGGGGCGAGGTGGCTACACCTTC	CASSDGGRGGYTF
.	TRBD1	TRBV7-9	TRBJ1-5	TGTGCCAGCAGCTTAGCGTCAGGGGGCCTCGGGCAGCCCCAGCATTTT	CASSLASGGLGQPQHF
once	TRBD2	TRBV30	TRBJ2-1	TGTGCCTGGAGTACGGGACTAGCGATTAATGAGCAGTTCTTC	CAWSTGLAINEQFF
.	TRBD2	TRBV11-1	TRBJ2-1	TGTGCCAGCAGCTTAGGGACTAGCGGAAGGACTGAGCAGTTCTTC	CASSLGTSGRTEQFF
once	.	TRBV7-2	TRBJ1-2	TGTGCCAGCAGCTCGGAGCTCTTCGGTAATCGCTACACCTTC	CASSSELFGNRYTF
.	.	TRBV29-1	TRBJ1-1	TGCAGCGTAACTCCCCTCCAGGGGCTGAACACTGAAGCTTTCTTT	CSVTPLQGLNTEAFF
.	TRBD1	TRBV27	TRBJ1-5	TGTGCCAGCAGTGGAGGGACAGGGGGGGGTCAGCCCCAGCATTTT	CASSGGTGGGQPQHF
once	TRBD1	TRBV7-9	TRBJ1-2	TGTGCCAGCAGCCCCGACAGGGGCAATGGCTACACCTTC	CASSPDRGNGYTF
.	.	TRBV4-1	TRBJ2-1	TGCGCCAGCAGCCAAGATGGAAGCGGCTACTACAATGAGCAGTTCTTC	CASSQDGSGYYNEQFF
.	TRBD2	TRBV5-1	TRBJ2-2	TGCGCCAGCTTCGTTCCCGGGACTACCAACACCGGGGAGCTGTTTTTT	CASFVPGTTNTGELFF
.	TRBD1	TRBV28	TRBJ1-1	TGTGCCAGCAGTCCCCACAGGGGGCAAACTGAAGCTTTCTTT	CASSPHRGQTEAFF
.	.	TRBV28	TRBJ1-4	TGTGCCAGCAGTCAGAACTGGGGGGGCGAGGCTGAAAAACTGTTTTTT	CASSQNWGGEAEKLFF
once	TRBD2	TRBV6-1	TRBJ2-1	TGTGCCAGCAGTGGACGACTAGCGGGGGATTTCTACAATGAGCAGTTCTTC	CASSGRLAGDFYNEQFF
.	.	TRBV19	TRBJ1-1	TGTGCCAGTAGTCCGGGACAAAACACTGAAGCTTTCTTT	CASSPGQNTEAFF
.	.	TRBV5-6	TRBJ1-1	TGTGCCAGCAGCTTGCGTTACAACCCGTCTGAAGCTTTCTTT	CASSLRYNPSEAFF
.	.	TRBV27	TRBJ1-1	TGTGCCAGTTTGGTCAGGCTCCGAGATTACACTGAAGCTTTCTTT	CASLVRLRDYTEAFF
.	TRBD1	TRBV28	TRBJ2-5	TGTGCCAGCCCGCCCACCCACCGGGACAGGGACCAAGAGACCCAGTACTTC	CASPPTHRDRDQETQYF